A single T cell receptor (beta chain) is shown here with its context. Its target is unknown. This entry belongs to a study of T cells in Graves' hyperthyroidism and ophthalmopathy. CDR1 SGDLS and CDR2 YYNGEE come from the germline V gene. The CDR3 is 14 residues long. Trimming took off 2 bases at V and 4 bases at J, with 12 bases between the two ends. Study findings and constraints: Prediction of ophthalmopathy progression came a median 6.5 months pre-onset.

Regions amplified from RNA transcripts were the TCR beta CDR3 regions. The HTBI primer set was used in a first-round RT-PCR of the TCR CDR3. TCRdb independently ran MiXCR on the multiplex PCR reads; one entry per CDR3 protein. Altogether approximately 300,000 distinct CDR3 sequences are present, approximately 18% being singletons, with the ten largest covering 39%. PBMCs were derived from 7.5 to 10 ml fresh peripheral blood. J is TRBJ1-2 and V is TRBV9, with TRBD1 as a possible D gene (5 bases). Sequencing was done on a sample of blood. The clonotype was recovered from a man between 50 and 59 years old with Graves' ophthalmopathy. CDR3 nucleotide sequence: TGTGCCAGCAGCGTTCAGGGTCGGGGCTATGGCTACACCTTC. This codes for CASSVQGRGYGYTF. Supplemented by reference TRBV9 and TRBJ1-2, the full variable domain reads DSGVTQTPKHLITATGQRVTLRCSPRSGDLSVYWYQQSLDQGLQFLIQYYNGEERAKGNILERFSAQQFPDLHSELNLSSLELGDSALYFCASSVQGRGYGYTFGSGTRLTVV.